Listed below are T cell receptor beta chains from one sample, sequenced in a study of T cell clones after liver transplantation. Sequenced by immunoSEQ multiplex PCR; TCRdb stores in-frame clones only, minus some. The table records under 55,000 clones, roughly nine tenths of them present only once. Sequenced here: CD8+ T cells from blood, sampled 12 months after liver transplant. Receptor source: a human patient who received a liver transplant. Some T cells may possibly be graft donor cells. Each CDR3 is given without its conserved first and last residue. The order of the fields is V gene, J gene, CDR3 protein.

TRBV4-2	TRBJ2-2	ASSPHRGGELF
TRBV5-1	TRBJ1-2	ASTLTRTGLYGYT
TRBV9	TRBJ1-4	ASSVAGAGEKLF
TRBV6-5	TRBJ2-7	ASSPQGYEQY
TRBV9	TRBJ2-1	ASSVEGVYNEQF
TRBV7-9	TRBJ2-5	ASSFGLAGGETQY
TRBV5-1	TRBJ2-1	ASSPGTTNFDEQF
TRBV9	TRBJ2-3	ASSSGGTDTQY
TRBV19	TRBJ2-3	ATSGGGTDTQY
TRBV5-4	TRBJ1-1	ASSSGRQLNTEAF
TRBV29-1	TRBJ2-1	SAQPRGEQF